A selection of T cell receptor beta chains follows, all from one sample in a study of beta chain features in type 1 diabetes. Sequencing used immunoSEQ multiplex PCR; TCRdb keeps in-frame clones, though not all of them. The sample holds 200,000 to 300,000 clones, over 20% seen once. The sequenced material came from naive CD4+ T cells from blood. The receptors come from a middle-aged woman with type 1 diabetes. CDR3s include the opening cysteine and the closing phenylalanine or tryptophan. The D gene is left open where the match is weak. Not every row has a clone size; where given, it reads once, few, many or a size class.

V: TRBV7-2; D: -; J: TRBJ2-1; size: -; CDR3: CASSLSAGSYNEQFF; DNA: TGTGCCAGCAGCTTATCCGCAGGGTCCTACAATGAGCAGTTCTTC
V: TRBV7-9; D: -; J: TRBJ1-3; size: -; CDR3: CASSLVSSSGNTIYF; DNA: TGTGCCAGCAGCTTAGTCTCCAGCTCTGGAAACACCATATATTTT
V: TRBV9; D: -; J: TRBJ1-1; size: -; CDR3: CASSVEPTDTEAFF; DNA: TGTGCCAGCAGCGTAGAACCAACGGACACTGAAGCTTTCTTT
V: TRBV28; D: -; J: TRBJ1-5; size: few; CDR3: CASSPRGLQHF; DNA: TGTGCCAGCAGCCCCCGGGGTCTACAGCATTTT
V: TRBV9; D: -; J: TRBJ2-5; size: few; CDR3: CASSARPGETQYF; DNA: TGTGCCAGCAGCGCGCGTCCGGGGGAGACCCAGTACTTC
V: TRBV23-1; D: -; J: TRBJ1-3; size: many; CDR3: CASSQLVCGF; DNA: TGCGCCAGCAGTCAATTGGTGTGCGGGTTT
V: TRBV5-4; D: -; J: TRBJ1-1; size: -; CDR3: CASSPGHAWGTEAFF; DNA: TGTGCCAGCAGCCCTGGACACGCCTGGGGCACTGAAGCTTTCTTT
V: TRBV7-2; D: TRBD2; J: TRBJ2-1; size: few; CDR3: CASSSRGGDEQFF; DNA: TGTGCCAGCAGCTCTCGGGGGGGCGATGAGCAGTTCTTC
V: TRBV6-5; D: TRBD2; J: TRBJ2-3; size: -; CDR3: CASTYSGGTDTQYF; DNA: TGTGCCAGCACCTATAGCGGGGGGACGGATACGCAGTATTTT
V: TRBV29-1; D: -; J: TRBJ1-4; size: few; CDR3: CSVADPGGEKLFF; DNA: TGCAGCGTGGCCGACCCGGGGGGGGAAAAACTGTTTTTT
V: TRBV6-6; D: -; J: TRBJ1-5; size: few; CDR3: CASVQGWNQPQHF; DNA: TGTGCCAGCGTACAGGGTTGGAATCAGCCCCAGCATTTT
V: TRBV7-9; D: TRBD1; J: TRBJ2-1; size: -; CDR3: CASSLAQGVTLEQFF; DNA: TGTGCCAGCAGCTTAGCTCAGGGGGTAACGCTTGAGCAGTTCTTC
V: TRBV7-6; D: TRBD2; J: TRBJ2-3; size: few; CDR3: CASTPTSGSGDTQYF; DNA: TGTGCCAGCACCCCGACTAGCGGGAGTGGAGATACGCAGTATTTT
V: TRBV28; D: -; J: TRBJ2-7; size: -; CDR3: CASSPRDTWFVYEQYF; DNA: TGTGCCAGCAGCCCCCGGGACACTTGGTTCGTCTACGAGCAGTACTTC
V: TRBV9; D: -; J: TRBJ2-1; size: -; CDR3: CASSVEGDEQFF; DNA: TGTGCCAGCAGCGTAGAGGGAGATGAGCAGTTCTTC
V: TRBV30; D: -; J: TRBJ1-1; size: -; CDR3: CAWSVQGPLRTEAFF; DNA: TGTGCCTGGAGTGTCCAGGGTCCCCTGAGGACTGAAGCTTTCTTT
V: TRBV7-2; D: TRBD1; J: TRBJ1-6; size: -; CDR3: CASSLTGQGGNSPLHF; DNA: TGTGCCAGCAGCTTGACGGGACAGGGAGGCAATTCACCCCTCCACTTT
V: TRBV4-3; D: -; J: TRBJ2-3; size: few; CDR3: CASRGEDTQYF; DNA: TGCGCCAGCAGGGGAGAAGATACGCAGTATTTT
V: TRBV29-1; D: TRBD1; J: TRBJ2-3; size: few; CDR3: CSTKGQSIATDTQYF; DNA: TGCAGCACTAAGGGACAGAGCATTGCCACAGATACGCAGTATTTT
V: TRBV18; D: TRBD1; J: TRBJ2-5; size: -; CDR3: CASSPQGQGSETQYF; DNA: TGTGCCAGCTCACCGCAAGGACAGGGATCCGAGACCCAGTACTTC
V: TRBV7-2; D: TRBD1; J: TRBJ1-5; size: few; CDR3: CASSLVPDRANQPQHF; DNA: TGTGCCAGCAGCTTAGTTCCGGACAGGGCTAATCAGCCCCAGCATTTT
V: TRBV7-2; D: -; J: TRBJ1-5; size: few; CDR3: CASSLPRSGNQPQHF; DNA: TGTGCCAGCAGCTTGCCCCGTTCAGGCAATCAGCCCCAGCATTTT
V: TRBV6-6; D: -; J: TRBJ2-7; size: -; CDR3: CASSYPEDSSYEQYF; DNA: TGTGCCAGCAGTTACCCGGAGGACAGCTCCTACGAGCAGTACTTC
V: TRBV18; D: -; J: TRBJ2-3; size: few; CDR3: CASSRELGAEGTQYF; DNA: TGTGCCAGCTCACGCGAGCTTGGAGCGGAGGGTACGCAGTATTTT
V: TRBV2; D: TRBD1; J: TRBJ2-1; size: -; CDR3: CASSLLPGTGGNEQFF; DNA: TGTGCCAGCAGTTTACTACCCGGGACAGGGGGAAATGAGCAGTTCTTC
V: TRBV20-1; D: -; J: TRBJ1-1; size: few; CDR3: CSAPFRSEAFF; DNA: TGCAGTGCCCCGTTCCGGAGTGAGGCTTTCTTT
V: TRBV5-5; D: -; J: TRBJ2-7; size: -; CDR3: CASSFTGISYEQYF; DNA: TGTGCCAGCAGCTTTACAGGGATATCCTACGAGCAGTACTTC
V: TRBV5-4; D: TRBD2; J: TRBJ2-7; size: few; CDR3: CASSSTMDGGEQYF; DNA: TGTGCCAGCAGCTCCACCATGGACGGGGGGGAGCAGTACTTC
V: TRBV11-2; D: TRBD2; J: TRBJ2-5; size: few; CDR3: CASRGLAGGETQYF; DNA: TGTGCCAGCAGGGGACTAGCGGGGGGGGAGACCCAGTACTTC
V: TRBV28; D: TRBD1; J: TRBJ2-7; size: -; CDR3: CASRRQGNDEQYF; DNA: TGTGCCAGCAGAAGACAGGGCAACGACGAGCAGTACTTC
V: TRBV2; D: -; J: TRBJ1-1; size: -; CDR3: CATREGNTEAFF; DNA: TGTGCCACCCGGGAAGGTAACACTGAAGCTTTCTTT
V: TRBV28; D: -; J: TRBJ2-1; size: few; CDR3: CAIVGPGGMYNEQFF; DNA: TGTGCCATCGTGGGTCCCGGAGGGATGTACAATGAGCAGTTCTTC
V: TRBV4-1; D: TRBD1; J: TRBJ1-2; size: -; CDR3: CASSHMGDRGGYTF; DNA: TGCGCCAGCAGCCATATGGGGGACAGAGGCGGCTACACCTTC
V: TRBV10-3; D: TRBD2; J: TRBJ2-7; size: -; CDR3: CATGTSGTYEQYF; DNA: TGTGCCACCGGGACTAGCGGGACCTACGAGCAGTACTTC
V: TRBV2; D: TRBD2; J: TRBJ2-1; size: few; CDR3: CASRLGGLAGGRYNEQFF; DNA: TGTGCCAGCAGACTTGGCGGACTAGCGGGAGGGAGGTACAATGAGCAGTTCTTC
V: TRBV7-2; D: -; J: TRBJ2-7; size: -; CDR3: CASSLDPGYEQYF; DNA: TGTGCCAGCAGCTTAGATCCAGGCTACGAGCAGTACTTC
V: TRBV14; D: -; J: TRBJ2-7; size: few; CDR3: CASSQYLYYEQYF; DNA: TGTGCCAGCAGCCAATACCTCTACTACGAGCAGTACTTC
V: TRBV5-1; D: -; J: TRBJ2-3; size: few; CDR3: CASAGQRPADTQYF; DNA: TGCGCCAGCGCCGGACAGAGGCCTGCAGATACGCAGTATTTT
V: TRBV20-1; D: -; J: TRBJ2-5; size: -; CDR3: CSARRQETQYF; DNA: TGCAGTGCTAGACGGCAAGAGACCCAGTACTTC
V: TRBV7-9; D: -; J: TRBJ2-3; size: few; CDR3: CASSSGLRGRTDTQYF; DNA: TGTGCCAGCAGCTCGGGCCTCAGGGGAAGGACAGATACGCAGTATTTT